This section outlines one TCR beta chain sequence together with its context. Only one count was recorded for this clonotype. Its antigen is not yet known. No base qualities exist here, and no much larger clone lies one base off it. One read alone makes for weak evidence. This sample is part of a study of CD8 T cells in Susac syndrome (dated by TCRdb to about 2019). As for the study more broadly: Among the Susac syndrome patients who were sequenced, clinically active disease was present in about six and clinical remission was observed in under ten. Repertoire sequencing was used to test whether CD8+ T cell activation and differentiation in Susac syndrome was antigen driven. Susac syndrome patients were therapy-naive, on corticosteroids (some also receiving IVIg), or on IVIg alone at blood withdrawal. What the authors observed across the whole study: No clonal expansion was detected in the CD4+ T cell repertoire of Susac syndrome patients. The number of individuals in the TCR sequencing and HLA analysis was recognized as being relatively small.

Peripheral blood CD8+ and CD4+ T cells from healthy donors, Susac syndrome patients and multiple sclerosis patients were profiled using high-throughput TCR beta sequencing. Susac syndrome patients met recently defined diagnostic criteria for definite or probable disease. Bulk CD8+ and CD4+ T cells were purified by magnetic negative isolation, while CD8+ TEMRA cells were enriched using FACS. Blood was collected in EDTA tubes and processed within 24 hours, with PBMCs isolated through density gradient centrifugation. PBMCs intended for TCR sequencing were cryopreserved in liquid nitrogen and thawed later in a water bath at 37 degrees C. The sorted or isolated CD4+, CD8+ and CD8+ TEMRA cells reached a purity of at least 90%. The germline V gene gives CDR1 as MDHEN and CDR2 as SYDVKM. Its CDR3 holds 15 amino acids, cysteine through phenylalanine. This entry keeps only the CDR3 DNA: 45 bases, framed from base 1. Trimming removed 7 bases from V and 0 bases from J, leaving 12 bases between the germline ends.

RNA was extracted using the RNeasy kit, and roughly 0.5 to 1 ug of the RNA was reverse transcribed with random hexamers. The immunoSEQ multiplex PCR assay, covering 54 Vbeta and 13 Jbeta segments, was used to amplify TCR beta CDR3 regions. PCR amplification bias was corrected using a synthetic template baseline for primer optimization and computational correction. In the authors' own workflow: Reads were annotated to V, D and J genes according to IMGT and were analyzed with immunoSEQ Analyzer, with only productive sequences retained. To calculate clonality, Shannon entropy was normalized by log2 of the number of productive unique sequences and then subtracted from one. For each patient and control, public and private clones were evaluated among the 100 most prevalent clones. Clones were defined as Susac-specific if absent from the healthy and MS cohorts, from under 1,200 published viral clones and from other ImmuneACCESS disease sequences. The public sequencing data were trimmed at Q25 with fastp and processed into clonotypes with MiXCR by TCRdb, which kept only in-frame beta chains. Every distinct CDR3 protein forms one entry, paired with its most common genes and DNA. These V and J calls rely on TCRdb rather than the paper's analysis. The sample table records more than 100,000 distinct CDR3 sequences; nearly 96% of these occur just once. The ten largest clones add up to less than 0.15% of the sample.

The rearrangement combines TRBV28 with TRBJ2-2; the best D guess is TRBD1, with 6 bases matching. The sequenced sample consisted of CD4+ T cells from PBMCs. The clonotype comes from a human donor with Susac syndrome. The DNA sequence follows: TGTGCCAGCAAAAACGACAGGCCGAACACCGGGGAGCTGTTTTTT. It encodes CASKNDRPNTGELFF.